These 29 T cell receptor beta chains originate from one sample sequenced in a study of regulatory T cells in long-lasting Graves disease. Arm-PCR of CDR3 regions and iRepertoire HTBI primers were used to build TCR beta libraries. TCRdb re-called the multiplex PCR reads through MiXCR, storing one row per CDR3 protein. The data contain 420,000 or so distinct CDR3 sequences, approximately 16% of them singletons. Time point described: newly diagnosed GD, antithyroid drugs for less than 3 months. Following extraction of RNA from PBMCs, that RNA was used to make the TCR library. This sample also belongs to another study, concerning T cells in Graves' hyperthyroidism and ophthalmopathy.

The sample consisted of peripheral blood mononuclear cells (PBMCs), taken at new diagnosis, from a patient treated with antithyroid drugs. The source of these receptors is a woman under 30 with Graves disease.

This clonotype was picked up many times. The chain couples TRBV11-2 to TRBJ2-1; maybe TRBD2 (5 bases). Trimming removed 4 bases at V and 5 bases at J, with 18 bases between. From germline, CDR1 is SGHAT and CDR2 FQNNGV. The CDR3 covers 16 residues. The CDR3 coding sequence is TGTGCCAGCAGCTCTTTAAGGTGGGAGTTAGACAATGAGCAGTTCTTC. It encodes CASSSLRWELDNEQFF.

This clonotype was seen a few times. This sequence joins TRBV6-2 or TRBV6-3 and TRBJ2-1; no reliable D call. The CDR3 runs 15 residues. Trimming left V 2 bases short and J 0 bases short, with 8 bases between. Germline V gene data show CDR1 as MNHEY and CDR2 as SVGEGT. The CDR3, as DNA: TGTGCCAGCAGTTACGGAACCATCTCCTACAATGAGCAGTTCTTC. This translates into CASSYGTISYNEQFF.

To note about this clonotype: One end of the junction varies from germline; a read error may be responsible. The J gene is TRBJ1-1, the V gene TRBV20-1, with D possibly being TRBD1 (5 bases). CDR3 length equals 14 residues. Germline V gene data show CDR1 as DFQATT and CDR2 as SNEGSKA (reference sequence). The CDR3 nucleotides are TGCAGTGCTGGAGAATGGCAGGGTCGGACTGAAGCTTTCTTT. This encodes CSAGEWQGRTEAFF.

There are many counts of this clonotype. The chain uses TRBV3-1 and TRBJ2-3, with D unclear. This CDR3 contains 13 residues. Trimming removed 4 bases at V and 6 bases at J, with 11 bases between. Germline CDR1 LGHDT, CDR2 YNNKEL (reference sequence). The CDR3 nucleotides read TGTGCCAGCAGCCCCTCGATAAGGGATACGCAGTATTTT. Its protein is CASSPSIRDTQYF.

DNA for the CDR3: TGCGCCAGCAGCTTTGACAAGAATTCACCCCTCCACTTT. It is translated as CASSFDKNSPLHF. The V gene is TRBV5-1, the J gene TRBJ1-6; unclear D gene. Germline CDR1 SGHRS, CDR2 YFSETQ. Deletions cut 2 bases from V and 7 bases from J, with 7 bases between. The length of the CDR3 is 13 residues.

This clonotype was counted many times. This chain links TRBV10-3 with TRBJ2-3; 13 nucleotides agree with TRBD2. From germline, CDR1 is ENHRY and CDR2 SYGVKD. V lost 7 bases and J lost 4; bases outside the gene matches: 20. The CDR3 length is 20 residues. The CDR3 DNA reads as TGTGCCATCAAGGGCGCAGGGGCCCTTCGGACTAGCGGGAGTGCAGATACGCAGTATTTT. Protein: CAIKGAGALRTSGSADTQYF.

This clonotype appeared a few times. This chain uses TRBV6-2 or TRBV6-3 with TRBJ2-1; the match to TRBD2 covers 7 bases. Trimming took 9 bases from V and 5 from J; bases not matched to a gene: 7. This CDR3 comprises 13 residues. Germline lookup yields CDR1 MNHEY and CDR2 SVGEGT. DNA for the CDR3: TGTGCCAGGCAACGGGAGGCCCACAATGAGCAGTTCTTC. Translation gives CARQREAHNEQFF.

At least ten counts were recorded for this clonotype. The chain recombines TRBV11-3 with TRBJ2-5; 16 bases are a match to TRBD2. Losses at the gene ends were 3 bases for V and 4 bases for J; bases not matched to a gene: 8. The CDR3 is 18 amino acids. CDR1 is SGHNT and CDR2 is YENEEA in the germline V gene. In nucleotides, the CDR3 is TGTGCCAGCAGCTTCCCCGGGACTAGCGGGAGGGCGGGAGAGACCCAGTACTTC. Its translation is CASSFPGTSGRAGETQYF.

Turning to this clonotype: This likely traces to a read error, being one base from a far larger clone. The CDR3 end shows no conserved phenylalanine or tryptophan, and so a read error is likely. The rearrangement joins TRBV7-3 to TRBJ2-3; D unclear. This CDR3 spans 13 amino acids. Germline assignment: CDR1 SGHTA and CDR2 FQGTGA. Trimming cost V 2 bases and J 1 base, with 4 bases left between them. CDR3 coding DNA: TGTGCCAGCAGCTTATTGCGCACAGATACGCAGTATCTT. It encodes CASSLLRTDTQYL.

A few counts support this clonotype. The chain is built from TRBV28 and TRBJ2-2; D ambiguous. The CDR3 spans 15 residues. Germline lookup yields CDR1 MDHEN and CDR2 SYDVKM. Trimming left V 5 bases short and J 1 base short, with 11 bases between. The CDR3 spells CASSRRRGNTGELFF. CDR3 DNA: TGTGCCAGCAGTAGAAGACGCGGGAACACCGGGGAGCTGTTTTTT.

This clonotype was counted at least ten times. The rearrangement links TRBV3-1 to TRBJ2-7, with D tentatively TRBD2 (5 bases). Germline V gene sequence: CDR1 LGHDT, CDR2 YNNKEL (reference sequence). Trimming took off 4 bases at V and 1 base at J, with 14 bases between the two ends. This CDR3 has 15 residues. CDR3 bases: TGTGCCAGCAGCCCCGGTTTAGCGCAATCCTACGAGCAGTACTTC. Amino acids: CASSPGLAQSYEQYF.

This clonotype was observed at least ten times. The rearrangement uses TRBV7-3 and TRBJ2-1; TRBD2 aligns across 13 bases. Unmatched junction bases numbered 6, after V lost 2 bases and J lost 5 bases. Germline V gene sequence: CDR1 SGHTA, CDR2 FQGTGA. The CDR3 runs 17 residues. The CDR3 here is CASSLSRTSGGHNEQFF. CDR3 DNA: TGTGCCAGCAGCTTATCCAGGACTAGCGGGGGACACAATGAGCAGTTCTTC.

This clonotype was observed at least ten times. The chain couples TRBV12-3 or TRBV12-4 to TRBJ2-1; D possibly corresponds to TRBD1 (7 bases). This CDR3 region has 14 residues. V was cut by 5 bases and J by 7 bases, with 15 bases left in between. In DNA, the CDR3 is TGTGCCAGCAGTCAGGGGGGAGCGAGGAATGAGCAGTTCTTC. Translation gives CASSQGGARNEQFF.

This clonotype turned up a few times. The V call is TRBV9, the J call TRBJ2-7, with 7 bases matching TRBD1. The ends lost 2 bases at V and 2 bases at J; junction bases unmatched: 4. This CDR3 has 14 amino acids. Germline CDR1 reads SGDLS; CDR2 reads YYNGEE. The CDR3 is CASSVSTGPYEQYF. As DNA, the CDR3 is TGTGCCAGCAGCGTTTCGACAGGGCCCTACGAGCAGTACTTC.

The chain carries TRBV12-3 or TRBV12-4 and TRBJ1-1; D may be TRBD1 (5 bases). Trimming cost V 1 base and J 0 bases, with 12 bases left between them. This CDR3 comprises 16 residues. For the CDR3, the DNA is TGTGCCAGCAGTTTAGGGTTTCGGGGGTTGAACACTGAAGCTTTCTTT. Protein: CASSLGFRGLNTEAFF.

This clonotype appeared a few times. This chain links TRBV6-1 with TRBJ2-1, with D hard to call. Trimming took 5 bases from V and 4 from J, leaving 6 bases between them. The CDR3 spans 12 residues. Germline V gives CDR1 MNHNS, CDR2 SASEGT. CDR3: CASSTLYNEQFF. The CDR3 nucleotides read TGTGCCAGCAGTACTCTATACAATGAGCAGTTCTTC.

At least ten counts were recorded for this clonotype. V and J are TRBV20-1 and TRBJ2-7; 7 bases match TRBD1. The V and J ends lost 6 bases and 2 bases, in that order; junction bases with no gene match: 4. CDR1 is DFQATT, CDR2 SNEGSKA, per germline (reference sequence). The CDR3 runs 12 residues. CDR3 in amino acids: CSARQGTYEQYF. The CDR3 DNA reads TGCAGTGCGAGACAGGGTACCTACGAGCAGTACTTC.

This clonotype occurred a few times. Here the CDR3 DNA reads TGTGCCGTCTCGGGACTAGCGGGAGTCCAGAGAGCCGGGGAGCTGTTTTTT. The encoded protein is CAVSGLAGVQRAGELFF. The V gene is TRBV7-7, the J gene TRBJ2-2; 14 bases agree with TRBD2. Trimming took 11 bases from V and 6 from J; bases not matched to a gene: 14. Germline lookup yields CDR1 SSHAT and CDR2 FNYEAQ (reference sequence). The CDR3 length is 17 residues.

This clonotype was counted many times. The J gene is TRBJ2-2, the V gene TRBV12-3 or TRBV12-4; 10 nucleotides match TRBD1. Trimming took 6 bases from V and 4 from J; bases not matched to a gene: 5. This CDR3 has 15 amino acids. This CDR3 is CASRSGQGRTGELFF. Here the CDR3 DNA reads TGTGCCAGCAGATCGGGACAGGGGCGCACCGGGGAGCTGTTTTTT.

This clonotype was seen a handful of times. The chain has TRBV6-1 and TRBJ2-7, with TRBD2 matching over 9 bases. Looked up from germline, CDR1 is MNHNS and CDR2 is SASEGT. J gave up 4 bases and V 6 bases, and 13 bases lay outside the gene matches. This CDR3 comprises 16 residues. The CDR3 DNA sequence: TGTGCCAGCAGCCCCCGTAGCGGGAGAGGGGTTTACGAGCAGTACTTC. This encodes CASSPRSGRGVYEQYF.

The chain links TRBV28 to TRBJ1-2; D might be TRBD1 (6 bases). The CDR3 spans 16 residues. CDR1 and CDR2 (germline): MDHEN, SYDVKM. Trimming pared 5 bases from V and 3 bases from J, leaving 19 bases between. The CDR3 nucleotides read TGTGCCAGCAGTCTCCCCCCCGGGGCAGGGGACTATGGCTACACCTTC. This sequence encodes CASSLPPGAGDYGYTF.

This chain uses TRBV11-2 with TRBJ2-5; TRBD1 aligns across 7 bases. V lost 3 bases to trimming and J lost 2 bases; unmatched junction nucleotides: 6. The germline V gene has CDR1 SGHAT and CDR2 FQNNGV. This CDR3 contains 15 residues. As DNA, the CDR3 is TGTGCCAGCAGCTTCCGGGGACAGAAACAAGAGACCCAGTACTTC. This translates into CASSFRGQKQETQYF.

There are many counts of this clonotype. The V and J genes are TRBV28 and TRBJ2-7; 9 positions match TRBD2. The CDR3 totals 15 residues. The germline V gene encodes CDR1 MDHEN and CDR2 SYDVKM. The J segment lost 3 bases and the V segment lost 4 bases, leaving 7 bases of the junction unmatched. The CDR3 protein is CASSYSSGVYYEQYF. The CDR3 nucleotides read TGTGCCAGCAGTTACTCTAGCGGGGTTTACTACGAGCAGTACTTC.

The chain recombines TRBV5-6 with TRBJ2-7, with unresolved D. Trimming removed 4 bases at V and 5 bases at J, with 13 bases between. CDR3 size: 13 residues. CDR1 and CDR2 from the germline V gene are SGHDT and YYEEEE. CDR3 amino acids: CASSPVDRDEQYF. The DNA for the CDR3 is TGTGCCAGCAGCCCGGTCGACCGGGACGAGCAGTACTTC. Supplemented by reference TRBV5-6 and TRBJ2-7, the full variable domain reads DAGVTQSPTHLIKTRGQQVTLRCSPKSGHDTVSWYQQALGQGPQFIFQYYEEEERQRGNFPDRFSGHQFPNYSSELNVNALLLGDSALYLCASSPVDRDEQYFGPGTRLTVT.

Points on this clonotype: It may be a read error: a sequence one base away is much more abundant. The CDR3 is CASSQIPGLAIQAKNTQYF. The CDR3 coding sequence is TGTGCCAGCAGCCAAATACCGGGACTAGCGATCCAGGCCAAAAACACTCAGTACTTC. V and J are TRBV7-2 and TRBJ2-4; 10 bases line up with TRBD2. The CDR3 is 19 residues long. Germline V lookup: CDR1 SGHTA, CDR2 FQGNSA.

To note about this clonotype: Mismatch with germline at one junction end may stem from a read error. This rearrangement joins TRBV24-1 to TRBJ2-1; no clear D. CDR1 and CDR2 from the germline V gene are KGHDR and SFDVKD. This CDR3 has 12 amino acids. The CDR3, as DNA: TGTACCACCAGTGATTTCGGTTATGAGCAGTTCTTC. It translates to CTTSDFGYEQFF.

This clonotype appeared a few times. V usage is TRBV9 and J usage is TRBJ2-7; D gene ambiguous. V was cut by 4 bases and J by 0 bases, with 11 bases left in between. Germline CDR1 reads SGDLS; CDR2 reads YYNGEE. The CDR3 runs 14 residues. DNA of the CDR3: TGTGCCAGCAGCCCCCGGATTTCCTCCTACGAGCAGTACTTC. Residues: CASSPRISSYEQYF.

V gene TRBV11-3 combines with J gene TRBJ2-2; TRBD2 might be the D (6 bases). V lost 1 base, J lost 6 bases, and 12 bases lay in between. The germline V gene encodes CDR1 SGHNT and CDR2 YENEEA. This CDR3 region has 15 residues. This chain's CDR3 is CASSLVTGVAGELFF. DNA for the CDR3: TGTGCCAGCAGCTTAGTGACGGGAGTAGCCGGGGAGCTGTTTTTT.

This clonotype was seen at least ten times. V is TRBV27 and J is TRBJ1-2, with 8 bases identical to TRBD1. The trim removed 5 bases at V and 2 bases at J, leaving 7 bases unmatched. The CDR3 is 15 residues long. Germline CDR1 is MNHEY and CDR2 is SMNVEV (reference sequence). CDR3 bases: TGTGCCAGCAGTCTCCGACAGGGGAACAACTATGGCTACACCTTC. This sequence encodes CASSLRQGNNYGYTF.